This T cell receptor beta chain was obtained from a study of blood T cells in healthy people across ages. Study results and caveats: Donor CMV infection status was unknown, possibly confounding age-related changes in expanded clonotypes. Age showed a roughly linear inverse relationship with TCR beta diversity per million T cells.

This clonotype was seen ten or more times. Its target is not known. Using a J-beta primer mix together with a sample-barcoded 5' primer, a second PCR was run for roughly 6 to 12 cycles. Each CDR3 protein is one row after TCRdb ran MiXCR on the 5' RACE reads. The table lists over 1,500,000 distinct CDR3 sequences, 49% of them singletons. Looked up from germline, CDR1 is SGHTA and CDR2 is FQGNSA. V lost 6 bases and J lost 0; bases outside the gene matches: 4. The CDR3 extends over 15 amino acids. The chain recombines TRBV7-2 with TRBJ2-7, with TRBD2 matching 11 bases. This sequence was found in a woman aged 40 to 50 in good health. The sample taken for sequencing was blood. CDR3 residues: CASSSTSGGSYEQYF. The CDR3 DNA sequence: TGTGCCAGCAGTTCAACTAGCGGGGGCTCCTACGAGCAGTACTTC.